This T cell receptor beta chain was recovered during a study of T cell responses to AZD1222 COVID-19 vaccine. General study results and limits: Baseline antibody screening turned up just six seropositive AZD1222 recipients. White British people made up most donors, females outnumbered males, and clonal diversity was possibly underestimated. Spike-wide coverage was observed for vaccine-associated CD4 TCRs, with dominant responses at 160-218 and 743-854.

Method: immunoSEQ multiplex PCR; TCRdb's copy keeps in-frame clones and lacks some. Seen here are 25,000 to 35,000 clones, approximately 88% observed once, and the top ten hold over 1%. Germline V lookup: CDR1 MNHEY, CDR2 SVGAGI. The V end was cut by 8 bases, the J end by 4 bases, with 11 bases between. This CDR3 contains 12 residues. Regarding this clone: What it binds is unknown.

This clonotype originated in an adult in good health. The V gene is TRBV6-5, the J gene TRBJ1-2; no clear D. The sequencing used peripheral blood, collected on day 0 of AZD1222 vaccination. CDR3 nucleotide sequence: TGTGCCAGCTTCGCCACATTCTATGGCTACACCTTC. This sequence encodes CASFATFYGYTF.